The 10 T cell receptor beta chains below come from one sample, sequenced in a study of blood T cell repertoires in COVID-19. Profiled with immunoSEQ multiplex PCR; TCRdb holds only in-frame clones, not every one. This sample has 90,000 to 100,000 clones, with 82% found just once. Material for sequencing was peripheral blood. These receptors originate from a man aged 80 or over with acute or convalescent COVID-19.

This clone was detected only a few times. The chain carries TRBV7-2 and TRBJ2-7, with 8 bases fitting TRBD2. Germline V gene sequence: CDR1 SGHTA, CDR2 FQGNSA. The CDR3 extends over 13 amino acids. V was pared by 5 bases and J by 6 bases, with 6 bases of the junction left unmatched. CDR3 coding DNA: TGTGCCAGCAGCCCGGGACTAGGGATCGAGCAGTACTTC. Its translation: CASSPGLGIEQYF.

The chain recombines TRBV27 with TRBJ1-1, with 7 nucleotides matching TRBD1. Germline loops: CDR1 MNHEY, CDR2 SMNVEV (reference sequence). The CDR3 spans 21 residues. The junction had 24 bases not matched to a gene; V was cut back by 1 base and J by 4 bases. The CDR3 DNA sequence: TGTGCCAGCAGTTTATTATATCCCCTTCGGACAGGACCTCATGTGGTCACTGAAGCTTTCTTT. Translating gives CASSLLYPLRTGPHVVTEAFF.

The table lists this clone with a count of one. The chain uses TRBV28 and TRBJ1-3; D uncertain. The V end was cut by 6 bases, the J end by 0 bases, with 12 bases between. Germline V gene lookup returns CDR1 MDHEN and CDR2 SYDVKM. CDR3 length equals 15 residues. Here the CDR3 DNA reads TGTGCCAGCAGCTCCATGACTACCTCTGGAAACACCATATATTTT. It yields the protein CASSSMTTSGNTIYF.

The genes are TRBV18 and TRBJ2-3; D gene unclear. Per germline, CDR1 KGHSH and CDR2 LQKENI. CDR3 length: 16 amino acids. Trimming removed 5 bases at V and 4 bases at J, with 19 bases between. The CDR3 DNA sequence: TGTGCCAGCTCAGGAAGCCTCAGAGGTACATCAGATACGCAGTATTTT. Amino acids: CASSGSLRGTSDTQYF.

The V gene is TRBV12-3 or TRBV12-4, the J gene TRBJ2-7; D gene uncertain. Trimming removed 3 bases from V and 0 bases from J, with 6 bases in between. This CDR3 spans 13 amino acids. The CDR3, as DNA: TGTGCCAGCAGTTTTCAGGACTCCTACGAGCAGTACTTC. It specifies CASSFQDSYEQYF.

The rearrangement links TRBV5-1 to TRBJ2-3; TRBD2 matches 8 bases. The junction had 8 bases not matched to a gene; V was cut back by 0 bases and J by 5 bases. Germline V gene lookup returns CDR1 SGHRS and CDR2 YFSETQ. The CDR3 sequence is 16 residues long. The CDR3 DNA follows: TGCGCCAGCAGCTTGGCCGGGAACAGCGGGAGAGATACGCAGTATTTT. This sequence encodes CASSLAGNSGRDTQYF. Complete variable domain (other parts from reference TRBV5-1 and TRBJ2-3): KAGVTQTPRYLIKTRGQQVTLSCSPISGHRSVSWYQQTPGQGLQFLFEYFSETQRNKGNFPGRFSGRQFSNSRSEMNVSTLELGDSALYLCASSLAGNSGRDTQYFGPGTRLTVL.

This clone was seen ten or more times. The chain combines TRBV7-8 with TRBJ2-7; 8 nucleotides match TRBD1. There are 16 residues in the CDR3. V gave up 5 bases and J gave up 9 bases; unmatched junction bases: 18. Germline lookup yields CDR1 SGHVS and CDR2 FQNEAQ. CDR3: CASSPNPGTGLLGQYF. The CDR3 DNA sequence: TGTGCCAGCAGCCCTAACCCAGGGACAGGCCTTTTGGGGCAGTACTTC.

Only a few counts were recorded for this clone. The genes are TRBV2 and TRBJ1-5; the match to TRBD1 covers 9 bases. This CDR3 region has 17 residues. Germline V lookup: CDR1 SNHLY, CDR2 FYNNEI. Unmatched junction bases numbered 16, after V lost 11 bases and J lost 2 bases. The CDR3 bases are TGTGCCTCGAAGTCTACGCCGGGACAGGGAGGCAATCAGCCCCAGCATTTT. Its translation: CASKSTPGQGGNQPQHF.

The chain is built from TRBV24-1 and TRBJ2-3; 11 bases map to TRBD1. V trimming: 1 base; J trimming: 3 bases; junction bases outside the gene matches: 8. CDR1 and CDR2 (germline): KGHDR, SFDVKD. This CDR3 contains 18 residues. The CDR3 protein is CATSDFAGTGGMTDTQYF. The CDR3 DNA is TGTGCCACCAGTGATTTCGCCGGGACAGGGGGTATGACAGATACGCAGTATTTT.

This chain connects TRBV4-3 to TRBJ1-5; D possibly corresponds to TRBD1 (5 bases). This CDR3 is built from 16 residues. CDR1 LGHNA and CDR2 YSLEER come from the germline V gene. V lost 0 bases and J 6 bases, leaving 15 bases between the germline ends. CDR3: CASSQEGWGRSQPQHF. The CDR3 coding sequence is TGCGCCAGCAGCCAAGAAGGTTGGGGGAGGTCTCAGCCCCAGCATTTT.